This entry lists 3 T cell receptor beta chains sequenced from one sample in a study of shared clonotypes between healthy human individuals. Sequenced by immunoSEQ multiplex PCR; TCRdb stores in-frame clones only, minus some. The sample includes some 700,000 clones, around 90% of them seen just once. The material sequenced was memory CD8+ T cells from PBMCs. Sample subset: CD45RO+ cells pooled with CCR7-negative TemRA cells. Every receptor here comes from a man younger than 35 in good health. Some clones in this sample may be carry-over from other donors' samples.

The rearrangement uses TRBV7-2 and TRBJ2-2; D is tentatively TRBD1 or TRBD2 (5 bases each). The V gene's germline CDR1 is SGHTA and CDR2 FQGNSA. This CDR3 has 17 amino acids. Between the trimmed V and J ends, which lost 6 bases and 2 bases, there was a span of 19 bases. CDR3 in DNA: TGTGCCAGCAGGGGACCCAGGCTAAACCTCAACACCGGGGAGCTGTTTTTT. It yields the protein CASRGPRLNLNTGELFF.

The chain employs TRBV21-1 and TRBJ1-3. TRBV21-1 represents a pseudogene. CDR3 length equals 15 residues. The CDR3 spells CASSKAGLPGNTIYF. CDR3 nucleotide sequence: TGTGCCAGCAGCAAAGCGGGTTTGCCTGGAAACACCATATATTTT.

The chain uses TRBV7-9 and TRBJ2-7; no clear D. Trimming removed 4 bases from V and 3 bases from J, with 19 bases in between. This CDR3 spans 16 amino acids. Germline V gene data show CDR1 as SEHNR and CDR2 as FQNEAQ (reference sequence). CDR3: CASSSPVGRPYYEQYF. CDR3 coding DNA: TGTGCCAGCAGCTCCCCCGTAGGCAGGCCATACTACGAGCAGTACTTC.